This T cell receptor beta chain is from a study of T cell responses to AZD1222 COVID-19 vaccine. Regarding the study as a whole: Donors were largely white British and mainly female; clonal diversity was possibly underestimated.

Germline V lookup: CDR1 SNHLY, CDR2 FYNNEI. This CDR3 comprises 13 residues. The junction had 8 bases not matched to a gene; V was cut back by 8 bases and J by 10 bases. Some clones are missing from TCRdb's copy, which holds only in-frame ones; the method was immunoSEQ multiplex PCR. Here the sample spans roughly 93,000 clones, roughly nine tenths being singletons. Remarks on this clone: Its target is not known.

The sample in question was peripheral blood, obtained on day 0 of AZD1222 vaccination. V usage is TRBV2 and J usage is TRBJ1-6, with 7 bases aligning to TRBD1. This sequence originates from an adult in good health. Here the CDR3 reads CASQTGFESPLHF. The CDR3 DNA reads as TGTGCCAGCCAGACAGGGTTTGAATCACCCCTCCACTTT.